Sequencing of this TCR beta chain was carried out in a study of T-cell reconstitution after alpha-beta-depleted transplantation in children. This CDR3 has 20 residues. Trimming cost V 0 bases and J 1 base; bases outside gene matches: 14. Germline CDR1 and CDR2: LGHNA and YNFKEQ. Researchers prepared the TCRbeta library using unique molecular identifiers, the study reports. One entry per CDR3 protein results from TCRdb running MiXCR on the PCR reads. Of about 410,000 distinct CDR3 sequences in the sample, roughly 22% were seen once. This chain connects TRBV4-2 to TRBJ2-2; 7 nucleotides match TRBD1. The sequenced sample was PBMCs from the stem cell graft donor, obtained from the stem cell graft. The receptor's source is a human donor who donated a stem cell graft to a child with acute myeloid leukemia. Here the CDR3 reads CASSQDGHRGVTENTGELFF. The CDR3 region has the DNA TGTGCCAGCAGCCAAGATGGGCACAGGGGCGTCACCGAGAACACCGGGGAGCTGTTTTTT.